This T cell receptor (beta chain) came from a study of blood T cell repertoires in COVID-19. The wider study: COVID-19 samples collected from the United States, Italy and Spain covered acute and convalescent phases.

Libraries were prepared by immunoSEQ multiplex PCR; TCRdb keeps only in-frame clonotypes and omits some of them. The sample carries almost 250,000 clones, around 86% recorded once. The germline V and J ends were trimmed by 5 bases and 11 bases, with 18 bases remaining between them. This CDR3 has 13 residues. Germline assignment: CDR1 LNHDA and CDR2 SQIVND (reference sequence). This clonotype was sampled from a woman aged 55-69 years who had recovered from COVID-19. The chain combines TRBV19 with TRBJ1-1; D is possibly TRBD1 (6 bases). Material for sequencing was peripheral blood. The CDR3, as DNA: TGTGCCAGTAGTGTGACAACAGGGTTTTGGGCTTTCTTT. This gives the protein CASSVTTGFWAFF.